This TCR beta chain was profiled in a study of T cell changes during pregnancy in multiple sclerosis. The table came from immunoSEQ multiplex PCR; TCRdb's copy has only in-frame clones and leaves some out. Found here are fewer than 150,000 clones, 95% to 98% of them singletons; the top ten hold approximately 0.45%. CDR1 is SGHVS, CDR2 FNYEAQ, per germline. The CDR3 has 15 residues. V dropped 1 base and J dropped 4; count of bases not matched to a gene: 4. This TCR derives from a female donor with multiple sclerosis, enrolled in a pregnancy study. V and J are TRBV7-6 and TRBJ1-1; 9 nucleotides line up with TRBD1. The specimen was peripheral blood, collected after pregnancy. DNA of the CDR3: TGTGCCAGCAGCTTAGGGACAGGGGTGGGCACTGAAGCTTTCTTT. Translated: CASSLGTGVGTEAFF.